The following is a T cell receptor beta chain sequence with its context. Germline V gene lookup returns CDR1 SQVTM and CDR2 ANQGSEA. The J segment lost 4 bases and the V segment lost 7 bases, leaving 1 base of the junction unmatched. This CDR3 comprises 11 residues. The data stem from a study of blood T cell repertoires in COVID-19. Looking at the study overall: Sites in the United States, Italy and Spain provided acute and convalescent COVID-19 samples. In each case, the material was cDNA or gDNA derived from T cells, B-cell-depleted T cells, or PBMCs.

As processed by the authors: Cell counts per sample came from amplifying reference gene primers. Sequencing was performed with immunoSEQ multiplex PCR; in TCRdb, only in-frame clones are kept and a portion is missing. The D gene and trimming were derived from the DNA, and the V and J assignments and clone size from that table. This table has 90,000 or so clones, approximately 92% appearing once. The rearrangement joins TRBV29-1 to TRBJ2-1; 7 positions match TRBD2. Sequencing was carried out using peripheral blood. The clonotype comes from a woman older than 75 with active COVID-19. The CDR3 spells CSGSGYNEQFF. CDR3 in DNA: TGCAGCGGTAGCGGGTACAATGAGCAGTTCTTC.